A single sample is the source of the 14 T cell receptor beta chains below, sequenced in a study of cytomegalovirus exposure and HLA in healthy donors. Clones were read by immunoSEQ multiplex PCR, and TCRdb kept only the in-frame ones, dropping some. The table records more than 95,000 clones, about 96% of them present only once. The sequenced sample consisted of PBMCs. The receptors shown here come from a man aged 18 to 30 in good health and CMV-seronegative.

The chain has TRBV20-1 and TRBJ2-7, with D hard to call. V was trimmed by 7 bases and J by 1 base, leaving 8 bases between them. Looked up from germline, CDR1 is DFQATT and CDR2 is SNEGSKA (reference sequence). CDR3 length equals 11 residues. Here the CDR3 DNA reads TGCAGTGGTTGGCTTTCCTACGAGCAGTACTTC. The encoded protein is CSGWLSYEQYF.

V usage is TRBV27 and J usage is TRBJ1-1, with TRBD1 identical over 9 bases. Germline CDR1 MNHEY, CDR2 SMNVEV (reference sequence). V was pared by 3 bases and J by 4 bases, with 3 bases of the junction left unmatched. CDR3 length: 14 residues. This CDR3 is CASSFTTGGTEAFF. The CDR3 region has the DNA TGTGCCAGCAGTTTCACGACAGGGGGCACTGAAGCTTTCTTT.

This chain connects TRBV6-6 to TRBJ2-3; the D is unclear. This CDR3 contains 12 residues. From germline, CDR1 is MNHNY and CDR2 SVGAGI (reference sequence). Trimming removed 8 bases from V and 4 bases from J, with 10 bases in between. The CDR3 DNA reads TGTGCCAGCCAGTTAAACCCAGATACGCAGTATTTT. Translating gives CASQLNPDTQYF.

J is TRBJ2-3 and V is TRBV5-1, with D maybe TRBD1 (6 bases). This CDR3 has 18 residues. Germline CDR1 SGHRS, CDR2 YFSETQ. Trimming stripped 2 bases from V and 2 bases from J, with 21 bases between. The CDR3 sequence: CASSFSPRGSSDTDTQYF. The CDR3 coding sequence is TGCGCCAGCAGCTTTTCACCCAGGGGCAGTTCGGACACAGATACGCAGTATTTT.

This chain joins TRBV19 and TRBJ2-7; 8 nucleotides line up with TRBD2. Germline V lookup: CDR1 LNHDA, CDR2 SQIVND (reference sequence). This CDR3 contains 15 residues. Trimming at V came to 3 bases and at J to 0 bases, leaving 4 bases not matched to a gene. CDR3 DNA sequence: TGTGCCAGTAGTATGCACCTAGCGGGCTCCTACGAGCAGTACTTC. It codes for CASSMHLAGSYEQYF. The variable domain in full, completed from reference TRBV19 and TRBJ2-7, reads DGGITQSPKYLFRKEGQNVTLSCEQNLNHDAMYWYRQDPGQGLRLIYYSQIVNDFQKGDIAEGYSVSREKKESFPLTVTSAQKNPTAFYLCASSMHLAGSYEQYFGPGTRLTVT.

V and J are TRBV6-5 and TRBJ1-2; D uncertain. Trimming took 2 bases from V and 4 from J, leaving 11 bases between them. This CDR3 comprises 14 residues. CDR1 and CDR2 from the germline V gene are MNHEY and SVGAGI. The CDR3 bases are TGTGCCAGCAGTTACAGGCAGCGACCCTATGGCTACACCTTC. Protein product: CASSYRQRPYGYTF.

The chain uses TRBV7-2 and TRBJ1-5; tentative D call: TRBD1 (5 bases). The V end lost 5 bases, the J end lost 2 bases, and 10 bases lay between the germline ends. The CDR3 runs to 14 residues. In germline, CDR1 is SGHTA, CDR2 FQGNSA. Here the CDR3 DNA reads TGTGCCAGCAGCCGGGGGGTTGGCAATCAGCCCCAGCATTTT. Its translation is CASSRGVGNQPQHF.

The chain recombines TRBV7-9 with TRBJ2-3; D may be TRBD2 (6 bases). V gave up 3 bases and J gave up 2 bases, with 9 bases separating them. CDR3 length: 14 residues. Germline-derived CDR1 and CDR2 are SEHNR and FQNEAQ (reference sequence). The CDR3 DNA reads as TGTGCCAGCAGCTTGGCTAGCGACACAGATACGCAGTATTTT. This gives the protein CASSLASDTDTQYF.

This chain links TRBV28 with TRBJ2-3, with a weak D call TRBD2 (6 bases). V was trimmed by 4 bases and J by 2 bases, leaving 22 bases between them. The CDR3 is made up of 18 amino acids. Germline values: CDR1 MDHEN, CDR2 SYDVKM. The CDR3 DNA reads TGTGCCAGCAGTTCCATCACGGGGGACCTACGGGTCACAGATACGCAGTATTTT. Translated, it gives CASSSITGDLRVTDTQYF.

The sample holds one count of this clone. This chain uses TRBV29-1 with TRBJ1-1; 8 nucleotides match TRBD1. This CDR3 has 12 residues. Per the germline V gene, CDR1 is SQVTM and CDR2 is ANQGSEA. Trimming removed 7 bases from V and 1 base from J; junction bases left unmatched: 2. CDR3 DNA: TGCAGCGGTGGGACAGGGAACACTGAAGCTTTCTTT. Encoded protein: CSGGTGNTEAFF.

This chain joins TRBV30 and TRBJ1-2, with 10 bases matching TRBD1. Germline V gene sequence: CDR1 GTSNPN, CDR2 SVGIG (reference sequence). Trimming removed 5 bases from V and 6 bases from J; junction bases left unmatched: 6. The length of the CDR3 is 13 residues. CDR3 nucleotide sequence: TGTGCCTGGGATAGGGGACAGGGGAATGGCTACACCTTC. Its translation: CAWDRGQGNGYTF.

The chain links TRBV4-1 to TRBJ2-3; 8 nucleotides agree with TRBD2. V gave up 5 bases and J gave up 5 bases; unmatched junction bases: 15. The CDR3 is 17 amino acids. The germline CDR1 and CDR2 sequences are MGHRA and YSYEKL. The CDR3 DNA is TGCGCCAGCAGCAGGCGGGAGGACCCTCGGGGGGGAGATACGCAGTATTTT. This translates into CASSRREDPRGGDTQYF.

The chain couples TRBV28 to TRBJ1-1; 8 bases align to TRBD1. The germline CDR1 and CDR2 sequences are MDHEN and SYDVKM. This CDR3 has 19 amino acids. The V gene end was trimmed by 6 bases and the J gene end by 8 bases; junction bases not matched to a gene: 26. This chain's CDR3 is CASSFPSHVARTGPLEAFF. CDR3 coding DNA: TGTGCCAGCAGCTTCCCATCACATGTAGCTCGGACAGGGCCCCTCGAAGCTTTCTTT.

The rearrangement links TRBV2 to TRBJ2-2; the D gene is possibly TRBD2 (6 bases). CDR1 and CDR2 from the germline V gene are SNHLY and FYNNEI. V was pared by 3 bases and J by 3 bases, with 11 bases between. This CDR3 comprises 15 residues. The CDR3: CASSERGGDTGELFF. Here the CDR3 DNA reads TGTGCCAGCAGTGAGAGAGGAGGGGACACCGGGGAGCTGTTTTTT.